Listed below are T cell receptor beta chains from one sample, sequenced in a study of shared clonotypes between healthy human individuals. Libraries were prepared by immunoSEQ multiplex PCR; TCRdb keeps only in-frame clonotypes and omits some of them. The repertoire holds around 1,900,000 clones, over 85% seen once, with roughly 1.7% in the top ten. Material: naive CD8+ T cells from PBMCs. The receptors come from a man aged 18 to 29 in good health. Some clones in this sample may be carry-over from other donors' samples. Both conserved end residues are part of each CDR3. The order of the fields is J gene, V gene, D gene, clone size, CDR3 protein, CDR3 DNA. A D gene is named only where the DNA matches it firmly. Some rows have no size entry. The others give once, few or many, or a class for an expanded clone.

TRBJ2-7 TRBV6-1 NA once CASSEVVLGLTSSYEQYF TGTGCCAGCAGTGAAGTAGTCTTGGGGCTGACCTCATCCTACGAGCAGTACTTC
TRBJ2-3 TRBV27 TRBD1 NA CASSQTGTQYF TGTGCCAGCAGTCAGACAGGGACGCAGTATTTT
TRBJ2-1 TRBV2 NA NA CASLLGNNEQFF TGTGCCAGTCTTCTCGGAAACAATGAGCAGTTCTTC
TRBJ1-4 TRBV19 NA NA CASFGTTNEKLFF TGTGCCAGTTTCGGGACTACTAATGAAAAACTGTTTTTT
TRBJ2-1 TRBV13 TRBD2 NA CASSLGGLAAAYNEQFF TGTGCCAGCAGCTTAGGAGGACTAGCGGCCGCCTACAATGAGCAGTTCTTC
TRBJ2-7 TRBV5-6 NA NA CASSLASYEQYF TGTGCCAGCAGCTTGGCATCCTACGAGCAGTACTTC
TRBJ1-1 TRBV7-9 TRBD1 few CASRPRTGMNTEAFF TGTGCCAGCAGACCTAGGACAGGCATGAACACTGAAGCTTTCTTT
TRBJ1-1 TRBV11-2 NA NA CASSLAGVRTEAFF TGTGCCAGCAGCTTAGCAGGGGTACGCACTGAAGCTTTCTTT
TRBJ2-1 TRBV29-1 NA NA CSVIVEATKSDEQFF TGCAGCGTGATTGTCGAGGCCACTAAAAGCGATGAGCAGTTCTTC
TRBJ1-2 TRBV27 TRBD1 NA CASSLGTGAVYGYTF TGTGCCAGCAGTTTGGGGACAGGGGCCGTTTATGGCTACACCTTC
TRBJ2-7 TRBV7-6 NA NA CASSRTFGPGAIYEQYF TGTGCCAGCAGCCGAACTTTCGGGCCGGGGGCCATCTACGAGCAGTACTTC
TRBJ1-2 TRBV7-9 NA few CASSYTGFVYGYTF TGTGCCAGCAGTTACACAGGATTTGTCTATGGCTACACCTTC
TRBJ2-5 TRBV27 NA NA CASSLFFGEGETQYF TGTGCCAGCAGTTTATTTTTCGGTGAAGGCGAGACCCAGTACTTC
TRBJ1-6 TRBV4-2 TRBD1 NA CASSLGQGGVRSPLHF TGTGCCAGCAGCCTCGGACAGGGAGGGGTTCGTTCACCCCTCCACTTT
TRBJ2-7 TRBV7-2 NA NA CASSQRQAPYEQYF TGTGCCAGCAGCCAGAGACAGGCCCCCTACGAGCAGTACTTC
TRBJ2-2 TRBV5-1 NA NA CASSAHSRPGELFF TGCGCCAGCAGCGCCCACTCACGCCCCGGGGAGCTGTTTTTT
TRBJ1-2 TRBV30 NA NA CAWSVVGDSGYTF TGTGCCTGGAGTGTTGTCGGGGACTCTGGCTACACCTTC
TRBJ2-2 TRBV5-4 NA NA CASSLDGPGELFF TGTGCCAGCAGCTTGGATGGCCCCGGGGAGCTGTTTTTT
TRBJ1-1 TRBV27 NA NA CASSWAGNTEAFF TGTGCCAGCAGTTGGGCAGGTAACACTGAAGCTTTCTTT
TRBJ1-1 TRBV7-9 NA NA CASSPPFWDLRDTEAFF TGTGCCAGCAGCCCTCCCTTCTGGGATCTAAGGGACACTGAAGCTTTCTTT
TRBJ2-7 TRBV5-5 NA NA CASSLSLQGFYEQYF TGTGCCAGCAGCTTATCGTTACAAGGATTCTACGAGCAGTACTTC
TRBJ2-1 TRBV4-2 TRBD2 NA CASSPTAMSGTYNEQFF TGTGCCAGCAGTCCGACGGCGATGAGCGGGACCTACAATGAGCAGTTCTTC
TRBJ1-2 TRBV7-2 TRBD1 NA CASSFGQGWGYTF TGTGCCAGCAGCTTTGGACAGGGTTGGGGCTACACCTTC
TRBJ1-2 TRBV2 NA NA CASIPRGMNYGYTF TGTGCCAGCATCCCTAGGGGGATGAACTATGGCTACACCTTC
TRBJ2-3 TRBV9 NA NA CASSGTGTKYTQYF TGTGCCAGCAGCGGGACCGGGACAAAATATACGCAGTATTTT
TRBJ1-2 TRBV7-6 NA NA CASSLAGESYYGYTF TGTGCCAGCAGCTTAGCCGGTGAAAGTTACTATGGCTACACCTTC
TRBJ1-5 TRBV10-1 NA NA CASGPWLPQHF TGCGCCAGCGGCCCCTGGTTGCCCCAGCATTTT
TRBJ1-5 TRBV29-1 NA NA CSVGGDSNQPQHF TGCAGCGTCGGTGGGGACAGCAATCAGCCCCAGCATTTT
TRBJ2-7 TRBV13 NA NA CASSPRGSFGYEQYF TGTGCCAGCAGCCCCCGGGGTTCTTTTGGCTACGAGCAGTACTTC
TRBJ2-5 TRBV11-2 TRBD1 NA CASSRVTGVGETQYF TGTGCCAGCAGCCGTGTTACAGGGGTGGGGGAGACCCAGTACTTC
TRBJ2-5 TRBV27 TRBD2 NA CASSFSGRGETQYF TGTGCCAGCAGTTTTAGCGGGAGAGGCGAGACCCAGTACTTC
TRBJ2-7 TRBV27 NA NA CASSWARGETTHEQYF TGTGCCAGCAGTTGGGCCCGGGGCGAAACAACACACGAGCAGTACTTC
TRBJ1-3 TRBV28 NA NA CASSLGNTIYF TGTGCCAGCAGTTTGGGTAACACCATATATTTT
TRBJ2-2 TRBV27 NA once CASSLAGLNTGELFF TGTGCCAGCAGTTTGGCAGGCTTGAACACCGGGGAGCTGTTTTTT
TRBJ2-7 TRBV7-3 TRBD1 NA CASSLGTGGAYEQYF TGTGCCAGCAGCTTAGGGACAGGGGGGGCCTACGAGCAGTACTTC
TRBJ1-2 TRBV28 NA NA CASSLLGQTTNYGYTF TGTGCCAGCAGTTTATTAGGCCAAACTACTAACTATGGCTACACCTTC
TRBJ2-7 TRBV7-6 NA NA CASSPGDEGYEQYF TGTGCCAGCAGCCCGGGGGACGAAGGCTACGAGCAGTACTTC
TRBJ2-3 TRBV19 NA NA CASSILDTQYF TGTGCCAGTAGTATATTAGATACGCAGTATTTT
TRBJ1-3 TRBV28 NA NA CASSLGTTIYF TGTGCCAGCAGCCTTGGAACCACCATATATTTT
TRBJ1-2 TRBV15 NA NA CATSRDRGDWGFGRYGYTF TGTGCCACCAGCAGAGATCGAGGAGACTGGGGATTCGGCAGATATGGCTACACCTTC